Included here is one T cell receptor beta chain sequence, with context. This entry is derived from a study of cytomegalovirus exposure and HLA in healthy donors. The germline CDR1 and CDR2 sequences are MNHEY and SVGAGI. The CDR3 length is 14 residues. It was with 60 Vbeta and 13 Jbeta primers that the PCR ran. Repertoires were generated with immunoSEQ multiplex PCR, while TCRdb's copy carries only in-frame clones and drops some. The sample lists some 200,000 clones; 80% to 85% were seen once. V and J are TRBV6-5 and TRBJ2-5; 8 nucleotides match TRBD2. The DNA end is more similar to TRBJ2-7, so the J call may be wrong. This clonotype originated in a woman between 40 and 55 years old in good health and CMV-seronegative. The sequencing input was PBMCs. CDR3 residues: CASSSSGSSYEQYF. The CDR3 coding sequence is TGTGCCAGCAGCTCCAGCGGGAGTTCCTACGAGCAGTACTTC.